These 20 T cell receptor beta chains originate from one sample sequenced in a study of T cells in Graves' hyperthyroidism and ophthalmopathy. Using RNA transcripts as the source, TCR beta CDR3 regions were amplified. A first-round RT-PCR of the TCR CDR3 used the HTBI primer set. Via MiXCR, TCRdb re-called the multiplex PCR reads, giving one row per CDR3 protein. The sample lists 730,000 or so distinct CDR3 sequences, roughly a sixth seen once, with approximately 15% in the top ten. Sequences were obtained from blood. Source of these receptors: a woman aged 45-59 years with Graves' hyperthyroidism that later progressed to Graves' ophthalmopathy.

The chain employs TRBV9 and TRBJ2-3, with D possibly TRBD2 on 6 matching bases. The germline V gene encodes CDR1 SGDLS and CDR2 YYNGEE. Trimming removed 0 bases at V and 5 bases at J, with 10 bases between. The length of the CDR3 is 14 residues. CDR3 protein: CASSVGGGGDTQYF. The CDR3 DNA sequence: TGTGCCAGCAGCGTAGGTGGGGGAGGAGATACGCAGTATTTT.

Many counts were recorded for this clonotype. The chain carries TRBV20-1 and TRBJ2-5; perhaps D is TRBD1 or TRBD2 (6 bases each). Germline CDR1 is DFQATT and CDR2 is SNEGSKA (reference sequence). The CDR3 runs to 12 residues. The ends were cut back, 3 bases at V and 5 bases at J, with 10 bases in the middle. The CDR3 loop is CSASPGGETQYF. The DNA of the CDR3 is TGCAGTGCTAGTCCCGGGGGCGAGACCCAGTACTTC.

The chain links TRBV19 to TRBJ2-3; 7 bases agree with TRBD1. Per the germline V gene, CDR1 is LNHDA and CDR2 is SQIVND (reference sequence). The trim removed 9 bases at V and 2 bases at J, leaving 5 bases unmatched. The CDR3 is made up of 13 amino acids. CDR3 residues: CASRQGNTDTQYF. The CDR3 DNA sequence: TGTGCCAGCCGACAGGGCAACACAGATACGCAGTATTTT.

V gene TRBV5-4 combines with J gene TRBJ1-2; no firm D call. The germline V gene has CDR1 SGHNT and CDR2 YYREEE (reference sequence). The length of the CDR3 is 15 residues. V was clipped by 3 bases and J by 7 bases, with 19 bases between them. CDR3 sequence reads: CASSSSEWASGGYTF. CDR3 nucleotide sequence: TGTGCCAGCAGCTCCTCGGAATGGGCATCGGGTGGCTACACCTTC.

This clonotype has only a few counts. This chain uses TRBV19 with TRBJ2-1; unclear D gene. Germline V gives CDR1 LNHDA, CDR2 SQIVND (reference sequence). The CDR3 has 15 amino acids. Trimming stripped 1 base from V and 2 bases from J, with 9 bases between. In DNA, the CDR3 is TGTGCCAGTAGTATAGGCCCCGACCCCTACAATGAGCAGTTCTTC. Translating gives CASSIGPDPYNEQFF.

The V call is TRBV3-1, the J call TRBJ1-2, with D maybe TRBD1 (5 bases). This CDR3 is 14 amino acids long. Germline CDR1 and CDR2: LGHDT and YNNKEL (reference sequence). V was trimmed by 3 bases and J by 0 bases, leaving 8 bases between them. For the CDR3, the DNA is TGTGCCAGCAGCCAGGGGGTGGCTAACTATGGCTACACCTTC. It encodes CASSQGVANYGYTF.

This clonotype has a handful of counts. V is TRBV3-1 and J is TRBJ1-6; 10 nucleotides agree with TRBD1. The CDR3 length is 18 residues. The ends lost 4 bases at V and 0 bases at J; junction bases unmatched: 6. CDR1 is LGHDT, CDR2 YNNKEL, per germline (reference sequence). The CDR3 bases are TGTGCCAGCAGCCTAGGACAGGGGGAGAGCTCCTATAATTCACCCCTCCACTTT. Its translation is CASSLGQGESSYNSPLHF.

J is TRBJ2-3 and V is TRBV4-3; perhaps TRBD2 as D (6 bases). CDR1 is LGHNA and CDR2 is YSLEER in the germline V gene. V was shortened by 0 bases and J by 3 bases, with 10 bases between the two germline ends. CDR3 length: 15 residues. CDR3 sequence (DNA): TGCGCCAGCAGCCAAGAAACGGGAGCGACAGATACGCAGTATTTT. Encoded protein: CASSQETGATDTQYF.

This clonotype was detected ten times or more. This chain uses TRBV5-8 with TRBJ2-3; D may correspond to TRBD1 or TRBD2 (5 bases each). CDR3 length equals 16 residues. The ends were cut back, 4 bases at V and 3 bases at J, with 18 bases in the middle. Germline CDR1 reads SGHTS; CDR2 reads YDEGEE. In nucleotides, the CDR3 is TGTGCCAGCAGCGTGGGACGCACGTATTTGACAGATACGCAGTATTTT. Amino acid sequence: CASSVGRTYLTDTQYF.

This clonotype was found a few times. This chain uses TRBV11-2 with TRBJ1-4; D unresolved. Trimming left V 4 bases short and J 0 bases short, with 12 bases between. CDR1 and CDR2 (germline): SGHAT, FQNNGV. The CDR3 is 16 amino acids. The CDR3 region is CASSSRTGTTNEKLFF. The CDR3 region has the DNA TGTGCCAGCAGCTCCCGGACGGGAACAACTAATGAAAAACTGTTTTTT.

The chain combines TRBV19 with TRBJ1-4; possibly TRBD1 for D (6 bases). The CDR3 contains 15 residues. Germline loops: CDR1 LNHDA, CDR2 SQIVND (reference sequence). Between the trimmed V and J ends, which lost 7 bases and 5 bases, there was a span of 17 bases. CDR3 sequence (DNA): TGTGCCAGTATACCGACGGGGGGCAAAAATGAAAAACTGTTTTTT. Translating gives CASIPTGGKNEKLFF.

At least ten counts were recorded for this clonotype. The chain uses TRBV12-3 or TRBV12-4 and TRBJ1-6; no firm D call. Deletions cut 5 bases from V and 6 bases from J, with 11 bases between. The CDR3 is made up of 14 amino acids. CDR3 coding DNA: TGTGCCAGCAGTACCGCTTACAGTAATTCACCCCTCCACTTT. Its protein is CASSTAYSNSPLHF.

The CDR3 coding sequence is TGCGCCAGCAGCCATTCCGGGACTAGCGGGGGGACTAAAGAGACCCAGTACTTC. Encoded protein: CASSHSGTSGGTKETQYF. This chain joins TRBV4-1 and TRBJ2-5, with TRBD2 matching 15 bases. Unmatched junction bases numbered 8, after V lost 3 bases and J lost 3 bases. The length of the CDR3 is 18 residues. The germline gives CDR1 MGHRA, CDR2 YSYEKL.

The J gene is TRBJ2-5, the V gene TRBV29-1, with a possible D match to TRBD2 (5 bases). From germline, CDR1 is SQVTM and CDR2 ANQGSEA. V gave up 4 bases and J gave up 7 bases, with 13 bases separating them. This CDR3 spans 12 amino acids. The CDR3 loop is CSVVVVSGTQYF. The DNA for the CDR3 is TGCAGCGTTGTGGTGGTGAGCGGGACCCAGTACTTC.

The sample holds many counts of this clonotype. J is TRBJ2-3 and V is TRBV3-1, with D perhaps matching TRBD2 (5 bases). Germline lookup yields CDR1 LGHDT and CDR2 YNNKEL (reference sequence). The CDR3 length is 16 residues. V was pared by 4 bases and J by 1 base, with 15 bases between. The CDR3 DNA is TGTGCCAGCAGCCTGGACCATAGCGTTGGCACAGATACGCAGTATTTT. This translates into CASSLDHSVGTDTQYF.

This clonotype has just a few counts. The CDR3 DNA follows: TGTGCCACTTCACCCTCTCGGACAGCGGGTGGGTCAGAGACCCAGTACTTC. It yields the protein CATSPSRTAGGSETQYF. The chain carries TRBV19 and TRBJ2-5, with D perhaps TRBD1 or TRBD2 (6 bases each). Germline values: CDR1 LNHDA, CDR2 SQIVND (reference sequence). V shed 10 bases and J shed 4 bases, with 28 bases lying between them. This CDR3 comprises 17 residues. Together with reference TRBV19 and TRBJ2-5, the CDR3 gives the full variable domain: DGGITQSPKYLFRKEGQNVTLSCEQNLNHDAMYWYRQDPGQGLRLIYYSQIVNDFQKGDIAEGYSVSREKKESFPLTVTSAQKNPTAFYLCATSPSRTAGGSETQYFGPGTRLLVL.

This chain connects TRBV25-1 to TRBJ1-1; tentatively, D is TRBD1 (5 bases). CDR1 and CDR2 (germline): MGHDK, SYGVNS. Trimming shortened V by 5 bases and J by 5 bases, and 15 bases separated the two germline ends. The CDR3 is 14 residues long. DNA for the CDR3: TGTGCCAGCAGTTCAGGGATGTGGGAGACTGAAGCTTTCTTT. It encodes CASSSGMWETEAFF.

The sample holds a few counts of this clonotype. V usage is TRBV27 and J usage is TRBJ1-1; 8 nucleotides line up with TRBD1. Germline V lookup: CDR1 MNHEY, CDR2 SMNVEV (reference sequence). This CDR3 spans 13 amino acids. V was clipped by 8 bases and J by 5 bases; unmatched bases: 7. The CDR3 region is CASGGQGVTEAFF. CDR3 sequence (DNA): TGTGCCAGCGGAGGACAGGGAGTAACTGAAGCTTTCTTT.

This clonotype was observed a few times. This chain links TRBV12-3 or TRBV12-4 with TRBJ1-6; no definite D call. Between the trimmed V and J ends, which lost 6 bases and 5 bases, there was a span of 8 bases. This CDR3 spans 13 amino acids. This chain's CDR3 is CASRPQNNSPLHF. Here the CDR3 DNA reads TGTGCCAGCAGGCCACAGAATAATTCACCCCTCCACTTT.

The genes are TRBV9 and TRBJ2-7; D perhaps matches TRBD2 (5 bases). Per the germline V gene, CDR1 is SGDLS and CDR2 is YYNGEE. This CDR3 spans 15 amino acids. The ends were cut back, 2 bases at V and 0 bases at J, with 12 bases in the middle. CDR3 bases: TGTGCCAGCAGCGTCCTCGGGGAAAGCTCCTACGAGCAGTACTTC. Residues: CASSVLGESSYEQYF. The full variable domain, rest sourced from reference TRBV9 and TRBJ2-7, is DSGVTQTPKHLITATGQRVTLRCSPRSGDLSVYWYQQSLDQGLQFLIQYYNGEERAKGNILERFSAQQFPDLHSELNLSSLELGDSALYFCASSVLGESSYEQYFGPGTRLTVT.